This T cell receptor (beta chain) was recorded in a study of cytomegalovirus exposure and HLA in healthy donors. CDR3 length equals 15 residues. The V and J ends lost 4 bases and 6 bases, in that order; junction bases with no gene match: 4. The V gene's germline CDR1 is MNHEY and CDR2 SVGAGI. PCR primers comprised 60 Vbeta and 13 Jbeta primers. Using immunoSEQ multiplex PCR, the repertoire was profiled, and TCRdb retains in-frame clones only, with some absent. The table includes some 170,000 clones, roughly 79% detected once. The V call is TRBV6-5, the J call TRBJ2-2; 11 nucleotides align to TRBD1. Sequencing was done on a sample of PBMCs. The sequence came from a woman aged 18-29 years in good health and CMV-seropositive. The CDR3 DNA reads TGTGCCAGCAGTTCAGGACAGGGGGCGGCCGGGGAGCTGTTTTTT. Protein product: CASSSGQGAAGELFF.